One sample yielded the 15 T cell receptor beta chains listed below, sequenced in a study of cytomegalovirus exposure and HLA in healthy donors. 13 Jbeta primers and 60 Vbeta primers were used for the PCR. Clones were sequenced by immunoSEQ multiplex PCR, and TCRdb holds only the in-frame ones, with some missing. This sample carries some 110,000 clones, around 61% of them seen once, and the ten largest clones take about 2.2%. The sample taken for sequencing was PBMCs. The source of these receptors is a woman aged 30 to 39 in good health and CMV-seronegative.

This clone was detected only a few times. The chain recombines TRBV11-1 with TRBJ2-3, with 15 bases that match TRBD2. CDR3 size: 18 residues. Germline values: CDR1 SGHAT, CDR2 FQDESV (reference sequence). V shed 2 bases, J shed 4 bases, and the junction held 7 bases outside the gene matches. The CDR3 spells CASSLFSGLAGGADTQYF. In DNA form, the CDR3 reads TGTGCCAGCAGCTTATTTTCGGGACTAGCGGGAGGAGCAGATACGCAGTATTTT.

The chain links TRBV18 to TRBJ2-1; maybe TRBD2 (5 bases). The ends were cut back, 6 bases at V and 5 bases at J, with 11 bases in the middle. Per the germline V gene, CDR1 is KGHSH and CDR2 is LQKENI. The CDR3 consists of 13 residues. CDR3: CASSTNGDNEQFF. The CDR3 nucleotides are TGTGCCAGCTCGACCAACGGGGACAATGAGCAGTTCTTC. Filled out from reference TRBV18 and TRBJ2-1, the complete variable domain reads NAGVMQNPRHLVRRRGQEARLRCSPMKGHSHVYWYRQLPEEGLKFMVYLQKENIIDESGMPKERFSAEFPKEGPSILRIQQVVRGDSAAYFCASSTNGDNEQFFGPGTRLTVL.

This chain links TRBV29-1 with TRBJ2-7; D is possibly TRBD1 (8 bases). In germline, CDR1 is SQVTM, CDR2 ANQGSEA. The CDR3 contains 15 residues. V shed 1 base and J shed 4 bases, with 17 bases lying between them. The CDR3 here is CSVEVQGAGVYEQYF. Written as DNA, the CDR3 is TGCAGCGTTGAAGTCCAGGGGGCGGGGGTGTACGAGCAGTACTTC.

There are a few counts of this clone. The gene calls are TRBV6-1 and TRBJ2-7; 12 positions agree with TRBD1. J gave up 6 bases and V 5 bases, and 5 bases lay outside the gene matches. Per the germline V gene, CDR1 is MNHNS and CDR2 is SASEGT. The CDR3 runs to 14 residues. The DNA for the CDR3 is TGTGCCAGCAGTCCGGGACAGGGGGCTGGCGAGCAGTACTTC. It translates to CASSPGQGAGEQYF.

The chain links TRBV6-5 to TRBJ2-7, with D unclear. Germline CDR1 MNHEY, CDR2 SVGAGI. The CDR3 consists of 14 residues. Between the trimmed V and J ends, which lost 4 bases and 2 bases, there was a span of 12 bases. The DNA of the CDR3 is TGTGCCAGCAGTTCCGCCGGTCCCCCCTACGAGCAGTACTTC. This sequence encodes CASSSAGPPYEQYF.

This sequence joins TRBV11-2 and TRBJ2-5; D not resolved. CDR3 length equals 15 residues. In germline, CDR1 is SGHAT, CDR2 FQNNGV. Trimming removed 5 bases from V and 3 bases from J, with 16 bases in between. The CDR3 here is CASSGWSRLEETQYF. In nucleotides, the CDR3 is TGTGCCAGCAGCGGATGGTCGAGGCTAGAAGAGACCCAGTACTTC.

The chain has TRBV2 and TRBJ2-1; 15 bases agree with TRBD2. The V gene end was trimmed by 6 bases and the J gene end by 6 bases; junction bases not matched to a gene: 6. CDR3 length: 16 residues. In germline, CDR1 is SNHLY, CDR2 FYNNEI. This CDR3 reads CASSRGLAGGSNEQFF. In nucleotides, the CDR3 is TGTGCCAGCAGCCGGGGACTAGCGGGAGGTAGCAATGAGCAGTTCTTC.

The rearrangement uses TRBV7-8 and TRBJ2-2; 9 bases are shared with TRBD2. Germline CDR1 is SGHVS and CDR2 is FQNEAQ. The CDR3 covers 15 residues. V was pared by 6 bases and J by 7 bases, with 9 bases of the junction left unmatched. This chain's CDR3 is CASRRKREVGGELFF. In nucleotides, the CDR3 is TGTGCCAGCAGAAGAAAGCGGGAGGTCGGCGGGGAGCTGTTTTTT. Filled out from reference TRBV7-8 and TRBJ2-2, the complete variable domain reads GAGVSQSPRYKVAKRGQDVALRCDPISGHVSLFWYQQALGQGPEFLTYFQNEAQLDKSGLPSDRFFAERPEGSVSTLKIQRTQQEDSAVYLCASRRKREVGGELFFGEGSRLTVL.

V is TRBV18 and J is TRBJ1-1, with 9 bases matching TRBD1. From germline, CDR1 is KGHSH and CDR2 LQKENI. V lost 8 bases and J lost 5; bases outside the gene matches: 3. The CDR3 runs to 12 residues. DNA for the CDR3: TGTGCCAGCGGGGGACAGGGAACTGAAGCTTTCTTT. Its translation: CASGGQGTEAFF.

This sequence joins TRBV7-2 and TRBJ1-2; no clear D. Germline values: CDR1 SGHTA, CDR2 FQGNSA. V gave up 1 base and J gave up 4 bases, with 13 bases separating them. The CDR3 has 15 residues. The CDR3 nucleotides read TGTGCCAGCAGCTTAGGCTATTCGACTAGCTATGGCTACACCTTC. Amino acid sequence: CASSLGYSTSYGYTF.

The chain couples TRBV28 to TRBJ2-6; D not certain. Germline V gene data show CDR1 as MDHEN and CDR2 as SYDVKM. The CDR3 length is 14 residues. V shed 5 bases and J shed 2 bases, with 7 bases lying between them. CDR3 loop: CASSAPAGANVLTF. DNA for the CDR3: TGTGCCAGCAGTGCGCCCGCTGGGGCCAACGTCCTGACTTTC.

V and J are TRBV9 and TRBJ2-1, with D perhaps TRBD2 (6 bases). CDR3 size: 17 residues. V gave up 4 bases and J gave up 0 bases, with 17 bases separating them. The germline V gene encodes CDR1 SGDLS and CDR2 YYNGEE. CDR3 DNA: TGTGCCAGCAGCCCTCCGGGTGGGGGGAGCTCCTACAATGAGCAGTTCTTC. This gives the protein CASSPPGGGSSYNEQFF.

This chain links TRBV30 with TRBJ1-2, with D perhaps matching TRBD1 (6 bases). The CDR3 covers 12 residues. V was clipped by 0 bases and J by 6 bases, with 8 bases between them. Germline loops: CDR1 GTSNPN, CDR2 SVGIG (reference sequence). CDR3 DNA sequence: TGTGCCTGGAGTGTACACAGGGATGGCTACACCTTC. It is translated as CAWSVHRDGYTF.

This clone was observed a few times. The chain combines TRBV2 with TRBJ1-1; unclear D gene. The germline V gene encodes CDR1 SNHLY and CDR2 FYNNEI. With 6 bases removed from V and 1 base from J, the gap between germline ends came to 9 bases. This CDR3 comprises 13 residues. The CDR3 is CASSELENTEAFF. CDR3 DNA sequence: TGTGCCAGCAGCGAGCTTGAGAACACTGAAGCTTTCTTT.

This clone was detected a few times. This sequence joins TRBV30 and TRBJ2-3, with D possibly TRBD2 on 5 matching bases. Looked up from germline, CDR1 is GTSNPN and CDR2 is SVGIG (reference sequence). This CDR3 spans 17 amino acids. The CDR3 region is CARSEGLYLLSTDTQYF. DNA for the CDR3: TGTGCTCGGTCAGAGGGTCTTTACTTACTTAGCACAGATACGCAGTATTTT. The entire variable domain, with the rest obtained from reference TRBV30 and TRBJ2-3, is as follows: SQTIHQWPATLVQPVGSPLSLECTVEGTSNPNLYWYRQAAGRGLQLLFYSVGIGQISSEVPQNLSASRPQDRQFILSSKKLLLSDSGFYLCARSEGLYLLSTDTQYFGPGTRLTVL.